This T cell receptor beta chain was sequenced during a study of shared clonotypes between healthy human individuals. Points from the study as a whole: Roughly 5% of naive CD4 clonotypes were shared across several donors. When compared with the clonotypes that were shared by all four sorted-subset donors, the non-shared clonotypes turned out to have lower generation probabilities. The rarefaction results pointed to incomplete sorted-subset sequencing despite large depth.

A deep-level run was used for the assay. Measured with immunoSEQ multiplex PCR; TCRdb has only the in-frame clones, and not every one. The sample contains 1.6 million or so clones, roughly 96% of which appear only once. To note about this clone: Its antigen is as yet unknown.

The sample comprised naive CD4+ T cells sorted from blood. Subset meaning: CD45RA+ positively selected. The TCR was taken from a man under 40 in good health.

Here the CDR3 DNA reads TGCGCCAGCAGCCCTCCTTTCGGCGACAGGGCATTTAACTATGGCTACACCTTC. Its translation: CASSPPFGDRAFNYGYTF. The gene calls are TRBV5-1 and TRBJ1-2; 7 bases fit TRBD1. This CDR3 has 18 residues. Trimming removed 4 bases from V and 1 base from J; junction bases left unmatched: 16. Germline values: CDR1 SGHRS, CDR2 YFSETQ.